Listed here are 30 T cell receptor beta chains from one sample, sequenced in a study of blood T cell repertoires in COVID-19. TCRdb's table, derived via immunoSEQ multiplex PCR, lists solely in-frame clones and lacks some. The sample has 100,000 to 150,000 clones; 90% are singletons. Sequencing input: peripheral blood. The receptors shown here come from a man aged 50 to 59 with active COVID-19.

The chain couples TRBV4-1 to TRBJ2-4, with a weak D call TRBD1 (5 bases). The germline gives CDR1 MGHRA, CDR2 YSYEKL. The V end was cut by 2 bases, the J end by 0 bases, with 8 bases between. The CDR3 consists of 15 residues. The CDR3 sequence: CASSQTGLAKNIQYF. Written as DNA, the CDR3 is TGCGCCAGCAGCCAAACAGGTCTAGCCAAAAACATTCAGTACTTC.

The rearrangement uses TRBV6-5 and TRBJ2-1; 7 positions agree with TRBD2. The CDR3 sequence is 15 residues long. From germline, CDR1 is MNHEY and CDR2 SVGAGI. The junction had 5 bases not matched to a gene; V was cut back by 6 bases and J by 0 bases. CDR3 DNA: TGTGCCAGCAGACCCCCGGGGGGCTCCTACAATGAGCAGTTCTTC. Its translation: CASRPPGGSYNEQFF.

This chain links TRBV18 with TRBJ2-4; no clear D gene. The CDR3 is 17 residues long. CDR1 is KGHSH, CDR2 LQKENI, per germline. The V and J ends lost 2 bases and 0 bases respectively, with 14 bases between them. This CDR3 reads CASSPDSAVLAKNIQYF. CDR3 nucleotides: TGTGCCAGCTCACCAGACTCGGCGGTATTAGCCAAAAACATTCAGTACTTC.

V gene TRBV3-1 (or the pseudogene TRBV3-2) combines with J gene TRBJ2-2, with 10 positions matching TRBD2. This CDR3 has 17 residues. Losses at the gene ends were 0 bases for V and 2 bases for J; bases not matched to a gene: 3. The germline CDR1 and CDR2 sequences are LGHDT and YNNKEL (reference sequence). The CDR3 region has the DNA TGTGCCAGCAGCCAAGATCGGACTAGCGGAAACACCGGGGAGCTGTTTTTT. Translating gives CASSQDRTSGNTGELFF.

The CDR3 nucleotides read TGCGCCAGCAGCCAAGACTGGAGGACTAACTATGGCTACACCTTC. It translates to CASSQDWRTNYGYTF. The chain couples TRBV4-1 to TRBJ1-2; D remains ambiguous. Germline V gene lookup returns CDR1 MGHRA and CDR2 YSYEKL. CDR3 length: 15 residues. The V end was cut by 0 bases, the J end by 0 bases, with 8 bases between.

The chain is built from TRBV5-6 and TRBJ1-2, with D unresolved. Germline loops: CDR1 SGHDT, CDR2 YYEEEE. The CDR3 loop spans 13 amino acids. Trimming pared 0 bases from V and 4 bases from J, leaving 7 bases between. The CDR3 here is CASSLGGIYGYTF. Written as DNA, the CDR3 is TGTGCCAGCAGCTTGGGTGGCATCTATGGCTACACCTTC. Filled out from reference TRBV5-6 and TRBJ1-2, the complete variable domain reads DAGVTQSPTHLIKTRGQQVTLRCSPKSGHDTVSWYQQALGQGPQFIFQYYEEEERQRGNFPDRFSGHQFPNYSSELNVNALLLGDSALYLCASSLGGIYGYTFGSGTRLTVV.

This clone was detected once. The rearrangement uses TRBV24-1 and TRBJ1-2, with 9 positions matching TRBD1. CDR1 and CDR2 from the germline V gene are KGHDR and SFDVKD. The CDR3 has 12 amino acids. Written as DNA, the CDR3 is TGTGCAACAGGGGGCCCTAACTATGGCTACACCTTC. It specifies CATGGPNYGYTF.

This clone was seen only once. The chain links TRBV7-8 to TRBJ2-7, with 7 nucleotides matching TRBD1. The CDR3 contains 14 residues. Germline CDR1 reads SGHVS; CDR2 reads FQNEAQ. V gave up 4 bases and J gave up 3 bases; unmatched junction bases: 6. The DNA for the CDR3 is TGTGCCAGCAGCTACCGACAGGGTGTCTACGAGCAGTACTTC. It is translated as CASSYRQGVYEQYF.

In its sample, this clone was seen many times. The chain uses TRBV5-1 and TRBJ2-7, with D possibly TRBD1 on 5 matching bases. Trimming shortened V by 3 bases and J by 6 bases, and 16 bases separated the two germline ends. Germline CDR1 reads SGHRS; CDR2 reads YFSETQ. The CDR3 totals 14 residues. CDR3 DNA: TGCGCCAGCAGCTCGTCCGGCAGGGCTGGCGAGCAGTACTTC. Translation gives CASSSSGRAGEQYF.

This rearrangement joins TRBV6-1 to TRBJ2-1; 11 bases are a match to TRBD2. V lost 1 base, J lost 2 bases, and 4 bases stayed unmatched. Germline-derived CDR1 and CDR2 are MNHNS and SASEGT. The CDR3 spans 17 residues. The CDR3 sequence: CASSEENSGGAYNEQFF. DNA for the CDR3: TGTGCCAGCAGTGAAGAGAATAGCGGGGGGGCCTACAATGAGCAGTTCTTC.

The rearrangement joins TRBV7-9 to TRBJ1-5, with 8 nucleotides matching TRBD1. The V and J ends lost 5 bases and 7 bases, in that order; junction bases with no gene match: 7. Germline CDR1 is SEHNR and CDR2 is FQNEAQ (reference sequence). The CDR3 spans 14 residues. In DNA, the CDR3 is TGTGCCAGCAGCCCCGACAGGGGAGGACAGCCCCAGCATTTT. It encodes CASSPDRGGQPQHF.

The gene calls are TRBV3-1 (or the pseudogene TRBV3-2) and TRBJ1-5; TRBD1 agrees at 9 bases. The CDR3 totals 15 residues. After removal of 4 bases from V and 1 base from J, the junction contained 2 bases not matched to a gene. From germline, CDR1 is LGHDT and CDR2 YNNKEL (reference sequence). This chain's CDR3 is CASSRGQGSNQPQHF. The CDR3 nucleotides are TGTGCCAGCAGCCGGGGACAGGGAAGCAATCAGCCCCAGCATTTT.

This chain connects TRBV29-1 to TRBJ2-2, with D hard to call. Germline assignment: CDR1 SQVTM and CDR2 ANQGSEA. With 4 bases removed from V and 4 bases from J, the gap between germline ends came to 10 bases. The CDR3 length is 13 residues. The CDR3 DNA reads as TGCAGCGTTGGAGGTGGAGTCACCGGGGAGCTGTTTTTT. Residues: CSVGGGVTGELFF.

V usage is TRBV2 and J usage is TRBJ2-2, with 9 bases fitting TRBD1. There are 15 residues in the CDR3. Germline CDR1 reads SNHLY; CDR2 reads FYNNEI. Trimming took 7 bases from V and 6 from J; bases not matched to a gene: 9. The CDR3 nucleotides are TGTGCCAGCACGAGTGGACAGGGGACTTCCGGGGAGCTGTTTTTT. It codes for CASTSGQGTSGELFF.

The chain recombines TRBV29-1 with TRBJ2-3; 9 bases line up with TRBD2. The V segment lost 6 bases and the J segment 0 bases; nucleotides outside the gene matches: 10. The CDR3 spans 16 residues. Germline V CDR1 and CDR2: SQVTM, ANQGSEA. The CDR3 bases are TGCAGCGTACTAGCGGGCGAAACTCTTAGCACAGATACGCAGTATTTT. It specifies CSVLAGETLSTDTQYF.

The chain links TRBV5-6 to TRBJ2-5; TRBD1 is a possible D gene (5 bases). Per germline, CDR1 SGHDT and CDR2 YYEEEE. The CDR3 runs 15 residues. V was pared by 1 base and J by 2 bases, with 12 bases between. Here the CDR3 DNA reads TGTGCCAGCAGCTTGTTAGGGGCAGAACAAGAGACCCAGTACTTC. This gives the protein CASSLLGAEQETQYF.

The CDR3 nucleotides read TGTGCCAGTAGTTCCTGGACAGGAGCGGAAAACATTCAGTACTTC. It yields the protein CASSSWTGAENIQYF. This chain connects TRBV19 to TRBJ2-4; 7 bases line up with TRBD1. Germline V gene sequence: CDR1 LNHDA, CDR2 SQIVND (reference sequence). CDR3 size: 15 residues. The J segment lost 5 bases and the V segment lost 5 bases, leaving 9 bases of the junction unmatched.

This clone came up once. The chain joins TRBV30 to TRBJ1-4; D remains unclear. V was cut by 4 bases and J by 0 bases, with 9 bases left in between. This CDR3 is 14 amino acids long. In germline, CDR1 is GTSNPN, CDR2 SVGIG (reference sequence). The CDR3 sequence is CAWNRGATNEKLFF. In nucleotides, the CDR3 is TGTGCCTGGAACCGGGGAGCAACTAATGAAAAACTGTTTTTT.

The chain combines TRBV19 with TRBJ1-1; 10 bases match TRBD1. With 0 bases clipped from V and 8 bases from J, the junction kept 3 bases outside the gene matches. Per the germline V gene, CDR1 is LNHDA and CDR2 is SQIVND (reference sequence). The CDR3 consists of 14 residues. DNA for the CDR3: TGTGCCAGTAGTATAGAGTGGGGACAGGGGGAAGCTTTCTTT. Its protein product is CASSIEWGQGEAFF.

The CDR3 loop is CASSQPGETQYF. CDR3 nucleotides: TGTGCCAGCAGCCAACCCGGGGAGACCCAGTACTTC. The rearrangement joins TRBV7-2 to TRBJ2-5; no definite D call. Trimming shortened V by 5 bases and J by 5 bases, and 9 bases separated the two germline ends. In germline, CDR1 is SGHTA, CDR2 FQGNSA. CDR3 length equals 12 residues.

V is TRBV11-3 and J is TRBJ2-7; 10 nucleotides agree with TRBD2. From germline, CDR1 is SGHNT and CDR2 YENEEA. This CDR3 region has 14 residues. J lost 1 base, V lost 6 bases, and 3 bases had no gene match. CDR3 in DNA: TGTGCCAGCAGGGCTAGCGGGAGTTCCTACGAGCAGTACGTC. This translates into CASRASGSSYEQYV.

This clone has only one observation. The chain combines TRBV30 with TRBJ1-4; D is uncertain. Germline V gene lookup returns CDR1 GTSNPN and CDR2 SVGIG (reference sequence). V lost 5 bases and J lost 8, with 12 bases in between. This CDR3 has 12 residues. CDR3 coding DNA: TGTGCCTGGGGGTCGGGGTTGGAAAAACTGTTTTTT. Translating gives CAWGSGLEKLFF.

The chain carries TRBV2 and TRBJ2-5; D may be TRBD2 (6 bases). Germline loops: CDR1 SNHLY, CDR2 FYNNEI. This CDR3 contains 15 residues. V was cut by 5 bases and J by 5 bases, with 18 bases left in between. The CDR3 loop is CASSRLEGTTETQYF. The DNA of the CDR3 is TGTGCCAGCAGTCGCCTGGAGGGGACGACGGAGACCCAGTACTTC.

The chain employs TRBV6-4 and TRBJ1-1, with D hard to call. The CDR3 loop spans 13 amino acids. Germline CDR1 is MRHNA and CDR2 is SNTAGT. Trimming took off 4 bases at V and 2 bases at J, with 8 bases between the two ends. Written as DNA, the CDR3 is TGTGCCAGCAGTGCACAGAGTAACACTGAAGCTTTCTTT. Its protein product is CASSAQSNTEAFF.

The V call is TRBV6-5, the J call TRBJ2-5; 13 bases fit TRBD2. This CDR3 contains 15 residues. Germline V gene lookup returns CDR1 MNHEY and CDR2 SVGAGI. The ends lost 6 bases at V and 5 bases at J; junction bases unmatched: 6. CDR3: CASSRTSGSGETQYF. CDR3 bases: TGTGCCAGCAGCCGGACTAGCGGGAGCGGCGAGACCCAGTACTTC.

This clone has a handful of counts. The genes are TRBV2 and TRBJ2-3; TRBD1 is a possible D gene (6 bases). V was pared by 4 bases and J by 2 bases, with 16 bases between. CDR1 and CDR2 (germline): SNHLY, FYNNEI. There are 16 residues in the CDR3. CDR3 region: CASSGGWGPSTDTQYF. CDR3 bases: TGTGCCAGCAGTGGGGGGTGGGGGCCCTCCACAGATACGCAGTATTTT.

The J gene is TRBJ2-7, the V gene TRBV5-4; the D gene is possibly TRBD2 (6 bases). Germline-derived CDR1 and CDR2 are SGHNT and YYREEE (reference sequence). The CDR3 sequence is 15 residues long. The V and J ends lost 0 bases and 6 bases respectively, with 16 bases between them. The CDR3 DNA is TGTGCCAGCAGCTTGGGTAGCGGAGCTCAGGTCGAGCAGTACTTC. Translation gives CASSLGSGAQVEQYF.

The chain is built from TRBV15 and TRBJ2-3; D may be TRBD2 (5 bases). Germline CDR1 reads LNHNV; CDR2 reads YYDKDF (reference sequence). The CDR3 loop spans 14 amino acids. Trimming took off 1 base at V and 4 bases at J, with 9 bases between the two ends. The CDR3 nucleotides read TGTGCCACCAGCAGAGGAGCGGTGGCAGATACGCAGTATTTT. Translating gives CATSRGAVADTQYF.

This rearrangement joins TRBV4-2 to TRBJ1-2, with D perhaps matching TRBD1 (6 bases). CDR1 is LGHNA, CDR2 YNFKEQ, per germline. V lost 3 bases and J lost 7, with 18 bases in between. The CDR3 runs 15 residues. The CDR3 DNA is TGTGCCAGCAGCCAGCCCGGAGGGGGGGGCGGTGGCTACACCTTC. Protein sequence: CASSQPGGGGGGYTF.

The DNA of the CDR3 is TGTGCCAGCACCAACAACCCCTACAGGGAATGCACTGAAGCTTTCTTT. This gives the protein CASTNNPYRECTEAFF. This chain joins TRBV21-1 and TRBJ1-1; the D call TRBD1 from the table was never checked on the DNA. TRBV21-1 is an annotated pseudogene. The length of the CDR3 is 16 residues.